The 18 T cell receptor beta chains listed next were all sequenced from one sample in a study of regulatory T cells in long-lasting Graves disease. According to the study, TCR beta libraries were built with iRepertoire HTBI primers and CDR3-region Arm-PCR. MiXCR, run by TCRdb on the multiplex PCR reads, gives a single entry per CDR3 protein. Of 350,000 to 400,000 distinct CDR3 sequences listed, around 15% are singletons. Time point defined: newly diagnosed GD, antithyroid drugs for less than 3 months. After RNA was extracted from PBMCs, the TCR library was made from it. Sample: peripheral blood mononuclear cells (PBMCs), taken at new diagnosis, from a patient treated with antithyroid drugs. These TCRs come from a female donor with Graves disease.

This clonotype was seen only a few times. The CDR3 loop is CASSLNRGLAGDIQETQYF. CDR3 bases: TGTGCCAGCAGCCTTAATAGGGGACTAGCGGGAGATATCCAAGAGACCCAGTACTTC. V is TRBV9 and J is TRBJ2-5; TRBD2 matches 14 bases. V lost 4 bases and J lost 1; bases outside the gene matches: 12. Germline loops: CDR1 SGDLS, CDR2 YYNGEE. The length of the CDR3 is 19 residues.

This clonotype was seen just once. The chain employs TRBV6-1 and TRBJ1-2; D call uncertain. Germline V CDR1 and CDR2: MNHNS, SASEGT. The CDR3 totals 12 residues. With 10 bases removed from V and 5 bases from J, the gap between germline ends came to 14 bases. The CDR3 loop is CAIPNEVYGYTF. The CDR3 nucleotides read TGTGCCATCCCGAACGAGGTTTATGGCTACACCTTC.

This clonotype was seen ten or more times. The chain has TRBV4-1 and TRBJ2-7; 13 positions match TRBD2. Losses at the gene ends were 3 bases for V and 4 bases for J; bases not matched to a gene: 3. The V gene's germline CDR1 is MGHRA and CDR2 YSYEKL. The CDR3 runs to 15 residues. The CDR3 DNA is TGCGCCAGCAGCCAGGGACTAGCGGGGTGGTACGAGCAGTACTTC. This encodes CASSQGLAGWYEQYF.

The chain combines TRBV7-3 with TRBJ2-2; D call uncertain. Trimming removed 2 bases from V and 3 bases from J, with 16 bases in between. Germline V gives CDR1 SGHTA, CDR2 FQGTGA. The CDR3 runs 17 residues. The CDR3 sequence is CASSLVVSMSYTGELFF. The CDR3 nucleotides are TGTGCCAGCAGCTTAGTCGTCAGCATGAGTTACACCGGGGAGCTGTTTTTT.

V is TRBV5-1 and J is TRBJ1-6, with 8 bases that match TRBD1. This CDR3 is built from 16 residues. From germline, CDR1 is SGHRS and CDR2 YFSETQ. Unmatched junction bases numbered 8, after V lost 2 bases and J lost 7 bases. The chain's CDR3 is CASSLLQGATNSPLHF. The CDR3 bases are TGCGCCAGCAGCTTACTGCAGGGGGCCACGAATTCACCCCTCCACTTT.

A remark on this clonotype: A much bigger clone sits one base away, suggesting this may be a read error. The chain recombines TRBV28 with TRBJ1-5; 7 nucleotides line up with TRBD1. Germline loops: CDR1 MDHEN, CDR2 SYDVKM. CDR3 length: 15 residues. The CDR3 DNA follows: TGTGCCAGCAGACCGGGACAGTATAGCAATCGGCCCCAGCATTTT. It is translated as CASRPGQYSNRPQHF.

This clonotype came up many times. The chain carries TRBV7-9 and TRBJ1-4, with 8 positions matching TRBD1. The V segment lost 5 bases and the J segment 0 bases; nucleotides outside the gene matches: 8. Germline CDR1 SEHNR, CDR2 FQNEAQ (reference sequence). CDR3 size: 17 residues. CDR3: CASSIGQGIATNEKLFF. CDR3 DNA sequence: TGTGCCAGCAGCATAGGACAGGGAATCGCAACTAATGAAAAACTGTTTTTT.

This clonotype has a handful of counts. The CDR3 loop is CASSWTADYGYTF. The CDR3 DNA is TGTGCCAGCAGTTGGACAGCTGACTATGGCTACACCTTC. This sequence joins TRBV6-2 or TRBV6-3 and TRBJ1-2; the D gene is possibly TRBD1 (6 bases). With 4 bases removed from V and 3 bases from J, the gap between germline ends came to 9 bases. Germline CDR1 and CDR2: MNHEY and SVGEGT. The CDR3 length is 13 residues.

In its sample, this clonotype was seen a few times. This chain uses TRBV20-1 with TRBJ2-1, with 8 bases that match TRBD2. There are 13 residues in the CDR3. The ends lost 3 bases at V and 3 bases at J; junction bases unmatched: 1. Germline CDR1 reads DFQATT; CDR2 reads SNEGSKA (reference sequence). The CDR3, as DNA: TGCAGTGCTAGCGGGGGGGGCTACAATGAGCAGTTCTTC. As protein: CSASGGGYNEQFF.

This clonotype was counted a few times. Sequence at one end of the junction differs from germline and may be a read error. The CDR3 reads CVSSDPSGGASLPDTQYF. In nucleotides, the CDR3 is TGTGTCAGCAGCGATCCTAGCGGGGGGGCCTCTCTGCCAGATACGCAGTATTTT. The gene calls are TRBV12-3 or TRBV12-4 and TRBJ2-3; 12 bases match TRBD2. This CDR3 is 18 amino acids long.

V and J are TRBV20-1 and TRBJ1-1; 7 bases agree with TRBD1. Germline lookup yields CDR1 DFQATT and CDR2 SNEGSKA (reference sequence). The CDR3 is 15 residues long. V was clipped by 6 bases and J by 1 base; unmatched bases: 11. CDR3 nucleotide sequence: TGCAGTGCGGAACAGGGGTCTCCAACGAACACTGAAGCTTTCTTT. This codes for CSAEQGSPTNTEAFF.

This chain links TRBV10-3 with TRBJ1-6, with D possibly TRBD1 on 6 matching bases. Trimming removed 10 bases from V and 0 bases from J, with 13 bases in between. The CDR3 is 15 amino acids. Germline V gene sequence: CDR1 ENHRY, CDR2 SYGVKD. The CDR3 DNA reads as TGTGCCACCGAACCGGGGGCCTCCTATAATTCACCCCTCCACTTT. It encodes CATEPGASYNSPLHF.

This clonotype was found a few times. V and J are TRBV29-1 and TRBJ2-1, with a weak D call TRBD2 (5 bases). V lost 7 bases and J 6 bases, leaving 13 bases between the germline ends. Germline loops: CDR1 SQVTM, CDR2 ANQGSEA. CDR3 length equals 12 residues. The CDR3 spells CSAFVAGNEQFF. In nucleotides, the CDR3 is TGCAGCGCCTTTGTCGCGGGCAATGAGCAGTTCTTC.

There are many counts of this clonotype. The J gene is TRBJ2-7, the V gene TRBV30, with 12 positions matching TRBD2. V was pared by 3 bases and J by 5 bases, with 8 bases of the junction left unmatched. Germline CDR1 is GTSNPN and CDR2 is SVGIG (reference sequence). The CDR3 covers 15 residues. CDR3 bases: TGTGCCTGGAGCGCATCACTAGCGGGAGGTCACGAGCAGTACTTC. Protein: CAWSASLAGGHEQYF.

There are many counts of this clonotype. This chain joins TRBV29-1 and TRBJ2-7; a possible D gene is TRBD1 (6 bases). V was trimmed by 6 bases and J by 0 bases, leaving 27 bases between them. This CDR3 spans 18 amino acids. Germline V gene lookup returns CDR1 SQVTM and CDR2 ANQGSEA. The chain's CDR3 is CSVLTGSSFYGPSYEQYF. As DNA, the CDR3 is TGCAGCGTGCTGACAGGTTCCTCATTCTACGGACCCTCCTACGAGCAGTACTTC.

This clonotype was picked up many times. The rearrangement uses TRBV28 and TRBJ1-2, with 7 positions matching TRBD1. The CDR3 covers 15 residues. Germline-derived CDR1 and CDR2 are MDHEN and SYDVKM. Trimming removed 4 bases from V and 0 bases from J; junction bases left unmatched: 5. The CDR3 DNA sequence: TGTGCCAGCAGTTCTTGGGACAGCCCTAACTATGGCTACACCTTC. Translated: CASSSWDSPNYGYTF.

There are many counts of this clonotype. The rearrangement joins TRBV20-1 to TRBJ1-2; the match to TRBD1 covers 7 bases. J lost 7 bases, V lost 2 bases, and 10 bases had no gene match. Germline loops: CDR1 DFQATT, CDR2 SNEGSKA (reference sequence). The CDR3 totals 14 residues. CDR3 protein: CSARTTVGTVGYTF. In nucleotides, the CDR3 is TGCAGTGCTAGAACTACGGTCGGGACAGTTGGCTACACCTTC.

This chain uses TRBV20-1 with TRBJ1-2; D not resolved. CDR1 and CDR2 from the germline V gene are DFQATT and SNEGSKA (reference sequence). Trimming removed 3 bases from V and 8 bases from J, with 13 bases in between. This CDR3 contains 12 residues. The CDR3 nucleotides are TGCAGTGCTAGTTCCTTTGGCGACGGCTACACCTTC. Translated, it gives CSASSFGDGYTF.